This T cell receptor beta chain was sequenced in a study of blood T cell repertoires in COVID-19. Across the whole study: PBMCs, B-cell-depleted T cells, or T cells provided the cDNA or gDNA that made up the material.

Some clones are missing from TCRdb's copy, which holds only in-frame ones; the method was immunoSEQ multiplex PCR. The table lists 150,000 to 200,000 clones, about 84% of them singletons. The CDR3 contains 13 residues. CDR1 is MGHRA, CDR2 YSYEKL, per germline. The V end lost 1 base, the J end lost 4 bases, and 8 bases lay between the germline ends. Each participant's cohort was designated according to participant-reported clinical history. The chain links TRBV4-1 to TRBJ2-7, with D unresolved. The TCR was taken from a man aged 45-65 years who had recovered from COVID-19. Sequenced sample: PBMCs or T cells enriched from blood (not recorded which). The chain's CDR3 is CASSQVEVYEQYF. CDR3 nucleotides: TGCGCCAGCAGCCAAGTAGAGGTGTACGAGCAGTACTTC.